The 14 T cell receptor beta chains given below trace back to one sample, sequenced in a study of cytomegalovirus exposure and HLA in healthy donors. This PCR relied on a set of 60 Vbeta primers and 13 Jbeta primers. Method: immunoSEQ multiplex PCR; TCRdb's copy keeps in-frame clones and lacks some. This sample has some 150,000 clones, with approximately 79% found just once. Material: PBMCs. These receptors all come from a man aged 55-75 years in good health and CMV-seronegative.

The CDR3 protein is CASSTTATVNYGYTF. CDR3 DNA sequence: TGTGCCAGCAGCACCACAGCAACCGTTAACTATGGCTACACCTTC. The gene calls are TRBV7-2 and TRBJ1-2; D gene unclear. The germline V and J ends were trimmed by 5 bases and 1 base, with 14 bases remaining between them. This CDR3 has 15 amino acids. CDR1 SGHTA and CDR2 FQGNSA come from the germline V gene.

V and J are TRBV29-1 and TRBJ2-1; 10 bases map to TRBD2. The CDR3 loop spans 14 amino acids. In germline, CDR1 is SQVTM, CDR2 ANQGSEA. Unmatched junction bases numbered 4, after V lost 5 bases and J lost 3 bases. As DNA, the CDR3 is TGCAGCGTTACTACTAGCGGGATCTACAATGAGCAGTTCTTC. Its protein is CSVTTSGIYNEQFF.

As DNA, the CDR3 is TGTGCCAGCAGCTTGGACCTTCAGGGACTAAGGAGCACTGAAGCTTTCTTT. Protein: CASSLDLQGLRSTEAFF. This sequence joins TRBV5-4 and TRBJ1-1, with D possibly TRBD1 on 5 matching bases. The CDR3 runs 17 residues. V was pared by 0 bases and J by 4 bases, with 19 bases between. CDR1 and CDR2 (germline): SGHNT, YYREEE (reference sequence).

The J gene is TRBJ2-5, the V gene TRBV7-2; 7 bases align to TRBD2. V shed 3 bases, J shed 4 bases, and the junction held 5 bases outside the gene matches. CDR1 and CDR2 from the germline V gene are SGHTA and FQGNSA. This CDR3 contains 14 residues. DNA for the CDR3: TGTGCCAGCAGCTTCGGGGGGATCGGAGAGACCCAGTACTTC. This sequence encodes CASSFGGIGETQYF.

This rearrangement joins TRBV6-5 to TRBJ1-1; 9 positions match TRBD1. Trimming at V came to 5 bases and at J to 5 bases, leaving 9 bases not matched to a gene. Germline values: CDR1 MNHEY, CDR2 SVGAGI. The CDR3 totals 15 residues. The CDR3 loop reads CASSRNRGLGTEAFF. The CDR3 DNA reads TGTGCCAGCAGTCGGAACAGGGGGCTGGGAACTGAAGCTTTCTTT.

Here the CDR3 reads CASSLDFFYEQYF. As DNA, the CDR3 is TGTGCCAGCAGCTTAGACTTTTTCTACGAGCAGTACTTC. V gene TRBV7-2 combines with J gene TRBJ2-7; the D is unclear. From germline, CDR1 is SGHTA and CDR2 FQGNSA. There are 13 residues in the CDR3. The V and J ends lost 1 base and 3 bases respectively, with 7 bases between them.

The rearrangement uses TRBV11-2 and TRBJ1-2; D gene ambiguous. V was cut by 3 bases and J by 5 bases, with 10 bases left in between. Germline V CDR1 and CDR2: SGHAT, FQNNGV. There are 13 residues in the CDR3. The CDR3 nucleotides are TGTGCCAGCAGCTTCTTGGCTGAATATGGCTACACCTTC. Residues: CASSFLAEYGYTF.

The count of this clone is one. The V gene is TRBV6-5, the J gene TRBJ1-4; D is perhaps TRBD1 (6 bases). V gave up 6 bases and J gave up 0 bases, with 11 bases separating them. The CDR3 extends over 15 amino acids. CDR1 and CDR2 from the germline V gene are MNHEY and SVGAGI. CDR3 bases: TGTGCCAGCAGACTCCGACAGGCAACTAATGAAAAACTGTTTTTT. Translating gives CASRLRQATNEKLFF.

This clone was counted between two and nine times. The chain joins TRBV7-2 to TRBJ1-1; no clear D gene. Germline lookup yields CDR1 SGHTA and CDR2 FQGNSA. The V and J ends lost 5 bases and 5 bases respectively, with 15 bases between them. CDR3 length equals 14 residues. CDR3 sequence (DNA): TGTGCCAGCAGCCAAATAGGAGGAGGTACTGAAGCTTTCTTT. This gives the protein CASSQIGGGTEAFF.

This clone appeared a few times. J is TRBJ2-5 and V is TRBV4-2; D remains ambiguous. Germline values: CDR1 LGHNA, CDR2 YNFKEQ. V lost 0 bases to trimming and J lost 5 bases, with 10 bases between them. The CDR3 runs to 14 residues. The chain's CDR3 is CASSQDRRSETQYF. As DNA, the CDR3 is TGTGCCAGCAGCCAAGATCGGCGGTCTGAGACCCAGTACTTC.

This clone was found once. V gene TRBV19 combines with J gene TRBJ2-2; 15 bases align to TRBD2. CDR3 size: 18 residues. Per germline, CDR1 LNHDA and CDR2 SQIVND (reference sequence). The V segment lost 6 bases and the J segment 1 base; nucleotides outside the gene matches: 6. The CDR3 sequence: CASSKGLAGGRNTGELFF. The CDR3 DNA is TGTGCCAGTAGCAAAGGACTAGCGGGGGGGCGGAACACCGGGGAGCTGTTTTTT.

This chain links TRBV29-1 with TRBJ2-3; TRBD2 aligns across 12 bases. The CDR3 has 14 residues. The V segment lost 3 bases and the J segment 6 bases; nucleotides outside the gene matches: 4. The germline V gene has CDR1 SQVTM and CDR2 ANQGSEA. The chain's CDR3 is CSVDLAGGLDTQYF. CDR3 coding DNA: TGCAGCGTTGATCTAGCGGGAGGGTTGGATACGCAGTATTTT.

V and J are TRBV27 and TRBJ1-5; TRBD1 matches 12 bases. Germline V CDR1 and CDR2: MNHEY, SMNVEV (reference sequence). The V and J ends lost 8 bases and 7 bases, in that order; junction bases with no gene match: 9. This CDR3 is 15 amino acids long. The CDR3, as DNA: TGTGCCAGCGCCCGGGGACAGGGGGCTGGGCAGCCCCAGCATTTT. Its protein is CASARGQGAGQPQHF.

The rearrangement joins TRBV7-3 to TRBJ2-3, with TRBD2 matching over 9 bases. The CDR3 is 16 residues long. CDR1 and CDR2 (germline): SGHTA, FQGTGA. With V trimmed by 1 base and J by 4 bases, 6 bases remained unmatched. The chain's CDR3 is CASSLMGGGAPDTQYF. DNA for the CDR3: TGTGCCAGCAGCTTAATGGGCGGGGGGGCGCCAGATACGCAGTATTTT.